This T cell receptor beta chain was observed in a study of early T cells in non-severe SARS-CoV-2 infection. To note about this clonotype: The antigen is undetermined.

In the library, individual cDNA molecules carried attached unique molecular identifiers. MiXCR, applied by TCRdb to the 5' RACE reads, yields one record per CDR3 protein. Seen here are 30,000 or so distinct CDR3 sequences, around 7% observed once, and the top ten hold 2.5% to 3%. Points from the study as a whole: VDJdb matching, biased toward anti-spike CD8 responses, missed private and CD4 specificities.

Sequences were obtained from whole blood. This receptor was identified in an adult who was a healthcare worker with PCR-confirmed SARS-CoV-2 infection or an uninfected control (not recorded which).

The CDR3 DNA sequence: TGCAGCGTGCCCGACGGTAGCTCCTACAATGAGCAGTTCTTC. This gives the protein CSVPDGSSYNEQFF. The V gene is TRBV29-1, the J gene TRBJ2-1; D is undetermined. There are 14 residues in the CDR3. From germline, CDR1 is SQVTM and CDR2 ANQGSEA. Trimming removed 6 bases at V and 0 bases at J, with 12 bases between.